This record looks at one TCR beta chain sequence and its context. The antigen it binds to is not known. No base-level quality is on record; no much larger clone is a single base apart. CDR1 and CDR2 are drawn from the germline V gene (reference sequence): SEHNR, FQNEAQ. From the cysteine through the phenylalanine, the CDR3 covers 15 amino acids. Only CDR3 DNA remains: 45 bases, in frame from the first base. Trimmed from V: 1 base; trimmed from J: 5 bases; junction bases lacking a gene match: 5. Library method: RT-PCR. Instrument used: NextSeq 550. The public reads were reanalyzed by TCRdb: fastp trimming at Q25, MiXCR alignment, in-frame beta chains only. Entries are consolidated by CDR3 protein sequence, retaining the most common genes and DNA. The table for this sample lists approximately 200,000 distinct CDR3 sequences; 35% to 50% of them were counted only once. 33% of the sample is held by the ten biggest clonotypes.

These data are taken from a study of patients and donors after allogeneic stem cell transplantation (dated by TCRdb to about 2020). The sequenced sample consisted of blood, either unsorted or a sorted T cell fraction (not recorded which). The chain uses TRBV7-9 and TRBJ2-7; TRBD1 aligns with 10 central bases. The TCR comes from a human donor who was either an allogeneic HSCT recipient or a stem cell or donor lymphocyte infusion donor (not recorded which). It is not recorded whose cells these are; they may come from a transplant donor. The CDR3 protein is CASSLGAGTGDEQYF. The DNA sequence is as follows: TGTGCCAGCAGCTTAGGAGCGGGGACAGGGGACGAGCAGTACTTC.